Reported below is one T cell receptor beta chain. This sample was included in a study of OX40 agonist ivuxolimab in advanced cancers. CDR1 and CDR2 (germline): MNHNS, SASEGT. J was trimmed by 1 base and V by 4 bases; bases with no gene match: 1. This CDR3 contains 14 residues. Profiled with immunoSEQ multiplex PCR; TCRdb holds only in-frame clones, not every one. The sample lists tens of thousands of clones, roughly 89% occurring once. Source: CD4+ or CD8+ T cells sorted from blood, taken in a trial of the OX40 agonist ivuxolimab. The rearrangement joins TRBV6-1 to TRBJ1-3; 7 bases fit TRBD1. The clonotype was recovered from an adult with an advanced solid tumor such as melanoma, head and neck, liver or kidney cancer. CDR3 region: CASSGQGSGNTIYF. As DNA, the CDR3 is TGTGCCAGCAGTGGACAGGGATCTGGAAACACCATATATTTT.